Presented here are 3 T cell receptor beta chains from one specimen sequenced in a study of shared clonotypes between healthy human individuals. Libraries were prepared by immunoSEQ multiplex PCR; TCRdb keeps only in-frame clonotypes and omits some of them. The sample gives roughly 1,500,000 clones, approximately 98% of which show up once; about 0.4% is in the top ten. The material sequenced was naive CD4+ T cells sorted from blood. Subset here: CD45RA+ positively selected. These receptors all come from a young man in good health.

The chain recombines TRBV5-6 with TRBJ2-5; D possibly corresponds to TRBD2 (6 bases). CDR1 SGHDT and CDR2 YYEEEE come from the germline V gene. The V end lost 6 bases, the J end lost 4 bases, and 25 bases lay between the germline ends. CDR3 length equals 17 residues. The CDR3 loop reads CASTWRDLLTTRETQYF. The CDR3 region has the DNA TGTGCCAGCACTTGGCGGGACCTGTTAACTACTCGAGAGACCCAGTACTTC.

The chain couples TRBV5-1 to TRBJ2-7, with 7 bases aligning to TRBD1. The junction had 7 bases not matched to a gene; V was cut back by 4 bases and J by 3 bases. Germline assignment: CDR1 SGHRS and CDR2 YFSETQ. The CDR3 has 14 amino acids. CDR3 sequence reads: CASSQRQGSYEQYF. In DNA, the CDR3 is TGCGCCAGCAGCCAGAGACAGGGTAGCTACGAGCAGTACTTC. Full variable domain (missing parts from reference TRBV5-1 and TRBJ2-7): KAGVTQTPRYLIKTRGQQVTLSCSPISGHRSVSWYQQTPGQGLQFLFEYFSETQRNKGNFPGRFSGRQFSNSRSEMNVSTLELGDSALYLCASSQRQGSYEQYFGPGTRLTVT.

The chain couples TRBV6-1 to TRBJ2-7; D is ambiguous. Trimming took off 8 bases at V and 4 bases at J, with 9 bases between the two ends. CDR3 length: 11 residues. Germline CDR1 is MNHNS and CDR2 is SASEGT. The chain's CDR3 is CASRVLYEQYF. In DNA form, the CDR3 reads TGTGCCAGCCGGGTTTTGTACGAGCAGTACTTC.